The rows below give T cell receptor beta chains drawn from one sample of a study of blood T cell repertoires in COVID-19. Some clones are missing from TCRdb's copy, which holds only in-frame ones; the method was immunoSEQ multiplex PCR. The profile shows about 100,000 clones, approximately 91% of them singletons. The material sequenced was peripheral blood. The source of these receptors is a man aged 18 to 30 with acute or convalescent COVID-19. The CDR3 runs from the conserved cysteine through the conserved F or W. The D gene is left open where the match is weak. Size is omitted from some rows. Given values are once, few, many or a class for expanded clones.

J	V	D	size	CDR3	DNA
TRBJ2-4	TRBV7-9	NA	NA	CASRYSEGTNIQYF	TGTGCCAGCAGGTACAGTGAGGGTACCAACATTCAGTACTTC
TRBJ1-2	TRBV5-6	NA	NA	CASSLVTSYGYTF	TGTGCCAGCAGCTTGGTTACCAGCTATGGCTACACCTTC
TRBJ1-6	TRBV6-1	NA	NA	CASSEAQGSPLHF	TGTGCCAGCAGTGAAGCGCAGGGATCACCCCTCCACTTT
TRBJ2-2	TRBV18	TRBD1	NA	CASSPTGTGNTGELFF	TGTGCCAGCTCACCTACCGGGACAGGGAACACCGGGGAGCTGTTTTTT
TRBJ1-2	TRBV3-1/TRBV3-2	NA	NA	CASSQGSGIRYGYTF	TGTGCCAGCAGCCAAGGTTCGGGTATTCGGTATGGCTACACCTTC
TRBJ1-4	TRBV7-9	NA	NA	CASSEGPANEKLFF	TGTGCCAGCAGTGAGGGCCCCGCTAATGAAAAACTGTTTTTT
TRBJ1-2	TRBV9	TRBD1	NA	CASSVTTGASNGYTF	TGTGCCAGCAGCGTAACGACAGGGGCGTCTAATGGCTACACCTTC
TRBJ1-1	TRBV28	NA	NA	CASSKRWRRNTEAFF	TGTGCCAGCTCCAAGAGGTGGAGACGGAACACTGAAGCTTTCTTT
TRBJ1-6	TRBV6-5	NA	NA	CASSYEGRGNSPLHF	TGTGCCAGCAGTTATGAGGGTAGGGGGAATTCACCCCTCCACTTT
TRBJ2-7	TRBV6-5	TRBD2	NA	CASKPGTSVHEQYF	TGTGCCAGCAAACCCGGGACTAGCGTCCACGAGCAGTACTTC
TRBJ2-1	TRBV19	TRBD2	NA	CASSMYRTSVNNEQFF	TGTGCCAGTAGTATGTATAGGACTAGCGTAAACAATGAGCAGTTCTTC
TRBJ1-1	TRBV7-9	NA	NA	CASSLRQLNTEAFF	TGTGCCAGCAGCTTAAGACAGCTCAACACTGAAGCTTTCTTT
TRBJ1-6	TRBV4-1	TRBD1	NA	CASSQDVTGARGVSPLHF	TGCGCCAGCAGCCAAGACGTCACAGGGGCCCGCGGGGTTTCACCCCTCCACTTT
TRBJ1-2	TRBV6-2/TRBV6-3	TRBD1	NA	CASSLQGARGYTF	TGTGCCAGCAGCCTACAGGGGGCAAGGGGCTACACCTTC
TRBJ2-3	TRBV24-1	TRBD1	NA	CATSDQGTGQDTQYF	TGTGCCACCAGTGACCAAGGGACAGGTCAAGATACGCAGTATTTT
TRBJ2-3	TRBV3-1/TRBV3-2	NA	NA	CASSQWLGHATDTQYF	TGTGCCAGCAGCCAATGGCTGGGACACGCCACAGATACGCAGTATTTT
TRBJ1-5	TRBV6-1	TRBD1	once	CASSERGTGGWNQPQHF	TGTGCCAGCAGTGAAAGGGGGACAGGGGGATGGAATCAGCCCCAGCATTTT
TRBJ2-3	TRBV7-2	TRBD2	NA	CASTRGLAYTDTQYF	TGTGCCAGCACCCGGGGACTAGCCTACACAGATACGCAGTATTTT
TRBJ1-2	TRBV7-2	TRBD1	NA	CASSPGGGAGNGYTF	TGTGCCAGCAGCCCCGGAGGGGGCGCTGGGAATGGCTACACCTTC
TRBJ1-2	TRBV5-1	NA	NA	CASSLVGRDSDGYTF	TGCGCCAGCAGCTTGGTGGGGCGCGATTCGGATGGCTACACCTTC
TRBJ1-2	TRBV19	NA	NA	CASSIQGPGSGYTF	TGTGCCAGTAGTATACAAGGGCCGGGGAGTGGCTACACCTTC
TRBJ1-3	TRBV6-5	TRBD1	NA	CASSSRTGGSGNTIYF	TGTGCCAGCAGTTCCCGGACAGGGGGAAGTGGAAACACCATATATTTT
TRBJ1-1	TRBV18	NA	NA	CASSPLDSMNTEAFF	TGTGCCAGCTCGCCGTTGGACAGCATGAACACTGAAGCTTTCTTT
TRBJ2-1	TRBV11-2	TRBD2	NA	CASSLRAGLAGGPDNEQFF	TGTGCCAGCAGCTTAAGGGCCGGACTAGCGGGAGGGCCGGACAATGAGCAGTTCTTC
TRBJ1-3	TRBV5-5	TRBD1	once	CASSPTPGQGYTIYF	TGTGCCAGCAGCCCTACTCCGGGACAGGGCTACACCATATATTTT
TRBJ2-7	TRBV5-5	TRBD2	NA	CASSRAGGSIRREQYF	TGTGCCAGCAGCAGAGCGGGAGGCTCTATCCGGAGGGAGCAGTACTTC
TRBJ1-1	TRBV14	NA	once	CASSQDLGDTEAFF	TGTGCCAGCAGCCAAGATCTAGGGGACACTGAAGCTTTCTTT
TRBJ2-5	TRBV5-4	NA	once	CASSFRTTQETQYF	TGTGCCAGCAGCTTCCGGACTACGCAAGAGACCCAGTACTTC
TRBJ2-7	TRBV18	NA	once	CASSPGGSGNFYEQYF	TGTGCCAGCTCACCCGGCGGGTCGGGAAATTTCTACGAGCAGTACTTC
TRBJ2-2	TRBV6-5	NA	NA	CASCRDLANTGELFF	TGTGCCAGCTGTAGGGACTTGGCAAACACCGGGGAGCTGTTTTTT
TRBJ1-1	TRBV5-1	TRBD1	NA	CASSLRTGYTEAFF	TGCGCCAGCAGCCTAAGGACAGGGTACACTGAAGCTTTCTTT
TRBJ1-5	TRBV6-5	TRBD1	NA	CATGDSNQPQHF	TGTGCCACGGGGGACAGTAATCAGCCCCAGCATTTT
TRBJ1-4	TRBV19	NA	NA	CASSISAAEKLFF	TGTGCCAGTAGTATATCTGCGGCTGAAAAACTGTTTTTT
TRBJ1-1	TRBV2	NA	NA	CATLDSTEAFF	TGTGCCACCCTGGACAGCACTGAAGCTTTCTTT
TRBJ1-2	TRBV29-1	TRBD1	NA	CSVATGDGYTF	TGCAGCGTGGCGACAGGGGATGGCTACACCTTC
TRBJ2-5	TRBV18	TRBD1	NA	CASSATGGGKEETQYF	TGTGCCAGCTCAGCGACAGGGGGCGGAAAGGAAGAGACCCAGTACTTC
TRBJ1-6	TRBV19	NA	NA	CASRFQGSYNSPLHF	TGTGCCAGTAGGTTTCAAGGGAGTTATAATTCACCCCTCCACTTT
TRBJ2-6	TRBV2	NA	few	CASSPGTPISGANVLTF	TGTGCCAGCAGTCCCGGGACACCGATCTCTGGGGCCAACGTCCTGACTTTC
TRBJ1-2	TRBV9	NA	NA	CASSVEDTIITF	TGTGCCAGCAGCGTAGAGGACACCATTATCACCTTC
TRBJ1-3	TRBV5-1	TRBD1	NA	CASSLSPGQGASGNTIYF	TGCGCCAGCAGCTTATCTCCGGGACAGGGGGCATCTGGAAACACCATATATTTT
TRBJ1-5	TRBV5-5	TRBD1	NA	CASSLGTGFYQPQHF	TGTGCCAGCAGCTTGGGGACAGGGTTCTATCAGCCCCAGCATTTT
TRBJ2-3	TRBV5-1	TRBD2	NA	CASSLGPAGGDTDTQYF	TGCGCCAGCAGCTTGGGACCGGCGGGGGGAGATACAGATACGCAGTATTTT
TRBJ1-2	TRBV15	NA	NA	CATSRDGRVYGYTF	TGTGCCACCAGCAGAGATGGTCGGGTCTATGGCTACACCTTC
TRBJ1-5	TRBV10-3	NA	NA	CAIGADSNQPQHF	TGTGCCATCGGGGCGGATAGCAATCAGCCCCAGCATTTT
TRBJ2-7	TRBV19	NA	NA	CASSHIQGNEQYF	TGTGCCAGTAGTCATATTCAGGGAAACGAGCAGTACTTC
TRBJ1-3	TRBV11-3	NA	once	CASSISGVNPIFSGNTIYF	TGTGCCAGCAGCATTTCAGGGGTCAACCCGATCTTCTCTGGAAACACCATATATTTT
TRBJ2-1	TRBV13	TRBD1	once	CASSVHRGGLYNEQFF	TGTGCCAGCAGCGTCCACAGGGGCGGGTTGTACAATGAGCAGTTCTTC
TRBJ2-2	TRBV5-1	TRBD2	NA	CASSLAGMGLAGVLRKELFF	TGCGCCAGCAGCTTGGCCGGGATGGGACTAGCGGGAGTATTGAGAAAGGAGCTGTTTTTT
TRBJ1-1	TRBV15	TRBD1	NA	CATSRAQGQRNTEAFF	TGTGCCACCAGCAGGGCCCAGGGACAGAGGAACACTGAAGCTTTCTTT